These 5 T cell receptor beta chains were all obtained from the same sample, sequenced in a study of T cell clones after liver transplantation. TCRdb keeps only in-frame clones here, not all; method: immunoSEQ multiplex PCR. The sample holds about 80,000 clones; 65% to 85% are singletons and the top ten take approximately 0.45%. The sample here was CD4+ T cells from blood, taken 46 months after liver transplant. These receptor sequences come from a human patient who received a liver transplant. Some of the T cells may derive from the graft donor.

The V and J genes are TRBV11-2 and TRBJ2-3; perhaps D is TRBD1 or TRBD2 (6 bases each). This CDR3 contains 16 residues. V was clipped by 3 bases and J by 2 bases, with 15 bases between them. Germline V gene lookup returns CDR1 SGHAT and CDR2 FQNNGV. The CDR3 sequence is CASSFIRGPNTDTQYF. For the CDR3, the DNA is TGTGCCAGCAGCTTTATCCGGGGGCCTAACACAGATACGCAGTATTTT.

The genes are TRBV27 and TRBJ2-7; D gene uncertain. The CDR3 consists of 13 residues. Germline CDR1 MNHEY, CDR2 SMNVEV (reference sequence). Trimming left V 3 bases short and J 2 bases short, with 8 bases between. The CDR3 loop reads CASSFTDPYEQYF. The CDR3 coding sequence is TGTGCCAGCAGTTTTACGGATCCCTACGAGCAGTACTTC.

This chain connects TRBV7-9 to TRBJ2-1; D is undetermined. Trimming removed 3 bases from V and 10 bases from J, with 7 bases in between. Per the germline V gene, CDR1 is SEHNR and CDR2 is FQNEAQ (reference sequence). The CDR3 has 11 residues. The chain's CDR3 is CASSFLGEQFF. The CDR3 nucleotides are TGTGCCAGCAGCTTCCTGGGGGAGCAGTTCTTC.

V gene TRBV5-4 combines with J gene TRBJ1-4; TRBD1 agrees at 10 bases. V was pared by 0 bases and J by 6 bases, with 2 bases of the junction left unmatched. The CDR3 loop spans 15 amino acids. Germline V lookup: CDR1 SGHNT, CDR2 YYREEE (reference sequence). CDR3 region: CASSLAGTGDEKLFF. As DNA, the CDR3 is TGTGCCAGCAGCTTGGCCGGGACAGGGGATGAAAAACTGTTTTTT.

The chain carries TRBV28 and TRBJ1-1; 7 bases align to TRBD1. After removal of 3 bases from V and 9 bases from J, the junction contained 4 bases not matched to a gene. CDR3 size: 12 residues. Germline V gene sequence: CDR1 MDHEN, CDR2 SYDVKM. DNA for the CDR3: TGTGCCAGCAGTTTCGAGGACAGGAAAGCTTTCTTT. Its translation: CASSFEDRKAFF.